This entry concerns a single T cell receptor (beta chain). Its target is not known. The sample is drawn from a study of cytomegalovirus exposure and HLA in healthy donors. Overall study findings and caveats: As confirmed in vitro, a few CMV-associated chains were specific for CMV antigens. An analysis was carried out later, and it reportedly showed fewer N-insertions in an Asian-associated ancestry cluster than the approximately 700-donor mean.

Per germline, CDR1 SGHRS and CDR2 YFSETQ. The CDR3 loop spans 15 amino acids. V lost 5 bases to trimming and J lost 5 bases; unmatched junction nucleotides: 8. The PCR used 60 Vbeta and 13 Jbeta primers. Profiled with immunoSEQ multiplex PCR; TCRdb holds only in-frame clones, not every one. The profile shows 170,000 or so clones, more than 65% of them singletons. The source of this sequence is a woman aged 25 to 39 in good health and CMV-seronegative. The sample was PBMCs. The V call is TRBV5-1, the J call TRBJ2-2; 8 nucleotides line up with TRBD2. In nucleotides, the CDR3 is TGCGCCAGCAGGGTTACGGGAGGGCCGACCGGGGAGCTGTTTTTT. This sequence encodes CASRVTGGPTGELFF.